The 24 T cell receptor beta chains below come from one sample, sequenced in a study of T cell responses to AZD1222 COVID-19 vaccine. Sequenced by immunoSEQ multiplex PCR; TCRdb stores in-frame clones only, minus some. The sample lists about 120,000 clones, about 90% occurring once. The specimen comprised peripheral blood, sampled on day 0 of AZD1222 vaccination. These receptors originate from an adult in good health.

V gene TRBV10-3 combines with J gene TRBJ2-3, with D possibly matching TRBD2 (5 bases). This CDR3 has 17 residues. The V end lost 0 bases, the J end lost 2 bases, and 15 bases lay between the germline ends. Germline V gene sequence: CDR1 ENHRY, CDR2 SYGVKD. The CDR3 sequence is CAISESNGIGDTDTQYF. The DNA of the CDR3 is TGTGCCATCAGTGAGTCTAACGGGATTGGGGACACAGATACGCAGTATTTT.

This chain joins TRBV13 and TRBJ1-1, with no clear D. The germline gives CDR1 PRHDT, CDR2 FYEKMQ (reference sequence). V was pared by 1 base and J by 3 bases, with 9 bases between. The CDR3 is made up of 14 amino acids. The CDR3 reads CASSLVGRDTEAFF. In nucleotides, the CDR3 is TGTGCCAGCAGCTTAGTTGGGAGGGACACTGAAGCTTTCTTT.

The rearrangement joins TRBV24-1 to TRBJ1-1, with D unclear. The CDR3 length is 14 residues. CDR1 is KGHDR and CDR2 is SFDVKD in the germline V gene. V was shortened by 4 bases and J by 1 base, with 9 bases between the two germline ends. CDR3 residues: CATSEPGPNTEAFF. The CDR3 DNA reads TGTGCCACCAGTGAGCCGGGCCCGAACACTGAAGCTTTCTTT.

The V call is TRBV4-1, the J call TRBJ2-5; 7 bases align to TRBD1. With V trimmed by 1 base and J by 5 bases, 16 bases remained unmatched. Germline CDR1 is MGHRA and CDR2 is YSYEKL. The CDR3 is 18 residues long. For the CDR3, the DNA is TGCGCCAGCAGCCAAGGTGCGAGCCGGGACAGCCTTTGGGAGACCCAGTACTTC. It encodes CASSQGASRDSLWETQYF.

V is TRBV27 and J is TRBJ1-6; 9 bases align to TRBD1. CDR3 length: 14 residues. CDR1 is MNHEY, CDR2 SMNVEV, per germline (reference sequence). The V segment lost 8 bases and the J segment 10 bases; nucleotides outside the gene matches: 9. The CDR3, as DNA: TGTGCCAGCGCCACAGGGGGCTCTTGGTCACCCCTCCACTTT. Translating gives CASATGGSWSPLHF.

As DNA, the CDR3 is TGTGCCAGCAGCCTCGACCGGGGACAGGGGTCGGGCGAGCAGTACTTC. This translates into CASSLDRGQGSGEQYF. This chain connects TRBV21-1 to TRBJ2-7; the table's TRBD1 call for D was not verified on the DNA. TRBV21-1 is a documented pseudogene. The CDR3 extends over 16 amino acids.

This chain connects TRBV5-1 to TRBJ2-6, with D possibly being TRBD2 (6 bases). Germline CDR1 reads SGHRS; CDR2 reads YFSETQ. The CDR3 runs to 16 residues. V lost 1 base and J lost 4, with 12 bases in between. CDR3 in amino acids: CASSLPEGSGANVLTF. CDR3 nucleotide sequence: TGCGCCAGCAGCTTGCCGGAGGGGAGCGGGGCCAACGTCCTGACTTTC.

V gene TRBV30 combines with J gene TRBJ2-5; D might be TRBD1 (6 bases). V was cut by 3 bases and J by 5 bases, with 16 bases left in between. Germline loops: CDR1 GTSNPN, CDR2 SVGIG (reference sequence). The CDR3 runs 14 residues. The CDR3 reads CAWRKQGLGETQYF. Written as DNA, the CDR3 is TGTGCCTGGAGAAAACAGGGCTTGGGGGAGACCCAGTACTTC.

V and J are TRBV7-9 and TRBJ2-3; D remains ambiguous. This CDR3 spans 11 amino acids. CDR1 and CDR2 (germline): SEHNR, FQNEAQ (reference sequence). Trimming removed 6 bases from V and 2 bases from J, with 3 bases in between. The CDR3 DNA reads TGTGCCAGCAGATACACAGATACGCAGTATTTT. Its protein product is CASRYTDTQYF. The full variable domain, completed using reference TRBV7-9 and TRBJ2-3, is DTGVSQNPRHKITKRGQNVTFRCDPISEHNRLYWYRQTLGQGPEFLTYFQNEAQLEKSRLLSDRFSAERPKGSFSTLEIQRTEQGDSAMYLCASRYTDTQYFGPGTRLTVL.

The V gene is TRBV6-5, the J gene TRBJ2-3, with 7 positions matching TRBD2. V shed 5 bases, J shed 8 bases, and the junction held 7 bases outside the gene matches. This CDR3 comprises 13 residues. Germline V CDR1 and CDR2: MNHEY, SVGAGI. The CDR3 region has the DNA TGTGCCAGCAGTAGACCTGGCGGGGGTACGCAGTATTTT. Translated: CASSRPGGGTQYF.

The rearrangement joins TRBV3-1 (or the pseudogene TRBV3-2) to TRBJ1-2; no definite D call. V shed 2 bases and J shed 2 bases, with 6 bases lying between them. The CDR3 spans 13 residues. CDR1 LGHDT and CDR2 YNNKEL come from the germline V gene (reference sequence). The CDR3: CASSQQVNYGYTF. CDR3 sequence (DNA): TGTGCCAGCAGCCAACAGGTGAACTATGGCTACACCTTC.

The chain has TRBV9 and TRBJ2-1, with D perhaps TRBD1 (6 bases). CDR3 length: 12 amino acids. Germline V gene data show CDR1 as SGDLS and CDR2 as YYNGEE. The V gene lost 4 bases and the J gene lost 8 bases, with 10 bases spanning the gap. The CDR3 bases are TGTGCCAGCAGCAGGGACATTTATGAGCAGTTCTTC. The encoded protein is CASSRDIYEQFF.

This clone came up once. The gene calls are TRBV18 and TRBJ1-2, with D perhaps TRBD1 (6 bases). CDR3 length: 13 residues. Germline CDR1 KGHSH, CDR2 LQKENI. V was clipped by 6 bases and J by 4 bases, with 12 bases between them. The CDR3 DNA follows: TGTGCCAGCTCGTCCGGGACACCCTATGGCTACACCTTC. Amino acids: CASSSGTPYGYTF.

This clone was seen a handful of times. The V gene is TRBV27, the J gene TRBJ2-1; 8 bases line up with TRBD2. The CDR3 extends over 17 amino acids. Germline V gene sequence: CDR1 MNHEY, CDR2 SMNVEV (reference sequence). V lost 2 bases to trimming and J lost 3 bases; unmatched junction nucleotides: 9. The DNA for the CDR3 is TGTGCCAGCAGTTTACCCGGCGGGAGGCCTAACTACAATGAGCAGTTCTTC. Its protein is CASSLPGGRPNYNEQFF.

CDR3 loop: CASSKTIEQYF. DNA for the CDR3: TGTGCCAGCAGTAAAACCATCGAGCAGTACTTC. This chain joins TRBV28 and TRBJ2-7; unclear D gene. Germline CDR1 and CDR2: MDHEN and SYDVKM. With 5 bases removed from V and 6 bases from J, the gap between germline ends came to 8 bases. The CDR3 runs 11 residues.

The chain joins TRBV5-1 to TRBJ2-7; TRBD1 is a possible D gene (5 bases). The V and J ends lost 0 bases and 2 bases respectively, with 9 bases between them. This CDR3 has 14 residues. The V gene's germline CDR1 is SGHRS and CDR2 YFSETQ. DNA of the CDR3: TGCGCCAGCAGCTTGGAGACAGACACCTACGAGCAGTACTTC. It codes for CASSLETDTYEQYF.

This chain uses TRBV5-4 with TRBJ2-3, with 9 bases matching TRBD2. The CDR3 covers 16 residues. Looked up from germline, CDR1 is SGHNT and CDR2 is YYREEE (reference sequence). Trimming cost V 1 base and J 2 bases; bases outside gene matches: 5. The CDR3 DNA follows: TGTGCCAGCAGCTTGCTTCGGACTAGCGCCACAGATACGCAGTATTTT. As protein: CASSLLRTSATDTQYF.

The chain employs TRBV3-1 (or the pseudogene TRBV3-2) and TRBJ1-2, with a weak D call TRBD1 (5 bases). The CDR3 covers 14 residues. The V end lost 4 bases, the J end lost 8 bases, and 17 bases lay between the germline ends. Germline V lookup: CDR1 LGHDT, CDR2 YNNKEL (reference sequence). The CDR3 DNA reads TGTGCCAGCAGCCCTAGTCCGGGGCAGGGAGGCTACACCTTC. Protein product: CASSPSPGQGGYTF.

The V gene is TRBV5-4, the J gene TRBJ2-3; D may be TRBD1 (6 bases). This CDR3 has 16 residues. V was shortened by 0 bases and J by 5 bases, with 16 bases between the two germline ends. Per the germline V gene, CDR1 is SGHNT and CDR2 is YYREEE (reference sequence). CDR3 in amino acids: CASSLDPGRGVDTQYF. DNA for the CDR3: TGTGCCAGCAGCTTGGACCCGGGCAGGGGTGTAGATACGCAGTATTTT.

The chain has TRBV6-5 and TRBJ2-1; 8 bases match TRBD1. Germline lookup yields CDR1 MNHEY and CDR2 SVGAGI. V lost 0 bases and J lost 10; bases outside the gene matches: 2. The CDR3 is 13 residues long. The CDR3 is CASSYSGDREQFF. The CDR3 DNA sequence: TGTGCCAGCAGTTACTCGGGGGACAGGGAGCAGTTCTTC.

V gene TRBV5-1 combines with J gene TRBJ2-2; D call uncertain. This CDR3 comprises 14 residues. Germline V CDR1 and CDR2: SGHRS, YFSETQ. Deletions cut 0 bases from V and 5 bases from J, with 8 bases between. For the CDR3, the DNA is TGCGCCAGCAGCTTGGACGGGCGGACCGGGGAGCTGTTTTTT. This codes for CASSLDGRTGELFF.

The genes are TRBV10-1 and TRBJ2-1, with D possibly being TRBD1 (6 bases). V lost 3 bases, J lost 7 bases, and 16 bases lay in between. The CDR3 is 15 amino acids. Germline V gene data show CDR1 as WNHNN and CDR2 as SYGVQD (reference sequence). CDR3 amino acids: CASSEEGKGVNEQFF. CDR3 in DNA: TGCGCCAGCAGTGAAGAAGGAAAGGGGGTAAATGAGCAGTTCTTC.

The CDR3 DNA reads TGCGCCAGCAGCTTTTCAGGGGACACTGAAGCTTTCTTT. This codes for CASSFSGDTEAFF. This rearrangement joins TRBV5-1 to TRBJ1-1; TRBD1 is a possible D gene (6 bases). In germline, CDR1 is SGHRS, CDR2 YFSETQ. Trimming left V 2 bases short and J 3 bases short, with 8 bases between. The CDR3 loop spans 13 amino acids.

This clone turned up a few times. The V and J genes are TRBV7-9 and TRBJ1-5, with D perhaps matching TRBD1 (5 bases). The CDR3 is made up of 13 amino acids. Between the trimmed V and J ends, which lost 5 bases and 7 bases, there was a span of 12 bases. Germline loops: CDR1 SEHNR, CDR2 FQNEAQ (reference sequence). CDR3 in amino acids: CASSPTAQQPQHF. CDR3 bases: TGTGCCAGCAGCCCGACAGCCCAGCAGCCCCAGCATTTT.